This entry features one T cell receptor (beta chain) sequence. This specimen belongs to a study of beta chain features in type 1 diabetes. The V segment lost 3 bases and the J segment 8 bases; nucleotides outside the gene matches: 7. CDR1 and CDR2 from the germline V gene are SEHNR and FQNEAQ (reference sequence). The CDR3 consists of 15 residues. Since all of the isolated RNA was reverse transcribed, expressed TCRB transcripts were what got sequenced. This table comes from immunoSEQ multiplex PCR, and its TCRdb copy is limited to in-frame clones, with some not included. The sample carries roughly 230,000 clones, 9.6% recorded once.

This sequence was found in a woman in her late teens or twenties in good health. The sequenced sample consisted of naive CD4+ T cells from blood. This rearrangement joins TRBV7-9 to TRBJ2-4; 10 bases are a match to TRBD1. CDR3 DNA: TGTGCCAGCAGCTTGTTCGGGACAGGGGATGACATTCAGTACTTC. Protein product: CASSLFGTGDDIQYF.